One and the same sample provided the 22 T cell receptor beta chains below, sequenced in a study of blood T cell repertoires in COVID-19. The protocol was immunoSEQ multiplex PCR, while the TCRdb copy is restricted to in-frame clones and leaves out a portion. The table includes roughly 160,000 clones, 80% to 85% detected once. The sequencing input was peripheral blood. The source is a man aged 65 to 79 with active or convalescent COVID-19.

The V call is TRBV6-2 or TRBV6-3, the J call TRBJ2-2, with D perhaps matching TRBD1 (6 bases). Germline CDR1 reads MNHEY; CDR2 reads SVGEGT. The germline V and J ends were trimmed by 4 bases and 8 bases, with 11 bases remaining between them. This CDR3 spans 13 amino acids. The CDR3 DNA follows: TGTGCCAGCAGTTGGAACAGGGAAGGGGAGCTGTTTTTT. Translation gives CASSWNREGELFF.

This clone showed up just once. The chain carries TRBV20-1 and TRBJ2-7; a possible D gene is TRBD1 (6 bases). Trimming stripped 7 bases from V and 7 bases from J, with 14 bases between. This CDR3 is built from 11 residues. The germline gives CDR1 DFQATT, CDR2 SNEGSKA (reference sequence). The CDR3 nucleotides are TGCAGTGTCAGGACAGCACGGGAGCAGTACTTC. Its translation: CSVRTAREQYF.

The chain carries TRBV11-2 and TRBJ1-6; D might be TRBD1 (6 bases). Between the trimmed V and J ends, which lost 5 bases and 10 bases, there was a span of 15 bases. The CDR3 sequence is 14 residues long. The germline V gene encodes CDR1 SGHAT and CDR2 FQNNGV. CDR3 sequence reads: CASSANRVGSPLHF. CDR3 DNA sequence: TGTGCCAGCAGCGCCAACAGGGTAGGGTCACCCCTCCACTTT.

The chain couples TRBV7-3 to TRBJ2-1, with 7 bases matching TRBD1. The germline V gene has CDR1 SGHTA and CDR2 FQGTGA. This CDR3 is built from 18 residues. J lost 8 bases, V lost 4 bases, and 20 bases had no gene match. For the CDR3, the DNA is TGTGCCAGCAGCTCCCTTCCGGCTCCGGGCCTTCAGGGGGATGAGCAGTTCTTC. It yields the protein CASSSLPAPGLQGDEQFF.

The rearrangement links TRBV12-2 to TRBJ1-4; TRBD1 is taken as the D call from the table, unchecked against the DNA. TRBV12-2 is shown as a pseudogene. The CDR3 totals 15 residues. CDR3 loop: CASRLVIRVEEKLFF. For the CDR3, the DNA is TGTGCAAGTCGCTTAGTAATCAGGGTGGAGGAAAAACTGTTTTTT.

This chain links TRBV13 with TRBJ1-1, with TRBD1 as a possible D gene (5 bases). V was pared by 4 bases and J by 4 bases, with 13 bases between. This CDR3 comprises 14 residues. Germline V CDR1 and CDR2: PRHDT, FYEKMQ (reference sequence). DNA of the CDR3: TGTGCCAGCAGCTCTAATTATCAGGGCACTGAAGCTTTCTTT. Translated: CASSSNYQGTEAFF.

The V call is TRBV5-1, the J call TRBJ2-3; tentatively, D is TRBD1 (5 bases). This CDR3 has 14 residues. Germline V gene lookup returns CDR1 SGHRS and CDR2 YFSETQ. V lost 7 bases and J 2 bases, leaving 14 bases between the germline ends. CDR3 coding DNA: TGCGCCAGCGCCCCTGACAGAAACACAGATACGCAGTATTTT. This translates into CASAPDRNTDTQYF.

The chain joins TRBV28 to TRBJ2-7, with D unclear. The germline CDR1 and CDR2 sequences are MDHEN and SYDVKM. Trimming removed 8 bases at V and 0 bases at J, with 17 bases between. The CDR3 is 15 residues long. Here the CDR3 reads CASGPGTTSSYEQYF. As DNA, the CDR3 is TGTGCCAGCGGCCCTGGTACTACGAGCTCCTACGAGCAGTACTTC.

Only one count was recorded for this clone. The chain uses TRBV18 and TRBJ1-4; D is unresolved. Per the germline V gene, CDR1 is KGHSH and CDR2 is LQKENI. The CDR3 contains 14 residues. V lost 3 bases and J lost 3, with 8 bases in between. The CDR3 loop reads CASSPGRANEKLFF. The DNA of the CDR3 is TGTGCCAGCTCACCCGGGAGGGCTAATGAAAAACTGTTTTTT.

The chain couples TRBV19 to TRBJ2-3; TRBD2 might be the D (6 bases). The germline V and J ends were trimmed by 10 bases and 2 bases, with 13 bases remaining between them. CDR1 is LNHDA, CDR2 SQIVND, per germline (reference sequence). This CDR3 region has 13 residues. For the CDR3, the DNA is TGTGCCACCGACGGGGGATACACAGATACGCAGTATTTT. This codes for CATDGGYTDTQYF.

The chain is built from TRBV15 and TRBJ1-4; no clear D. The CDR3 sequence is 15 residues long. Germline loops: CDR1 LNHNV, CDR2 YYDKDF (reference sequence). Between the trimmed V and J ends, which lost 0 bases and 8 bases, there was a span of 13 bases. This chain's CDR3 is CATSRDPGRGEKLFF. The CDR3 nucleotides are TGTGCCACCAGCAGAGATCCGGGCCGAGGGGAAAAACTGTTTTTT.

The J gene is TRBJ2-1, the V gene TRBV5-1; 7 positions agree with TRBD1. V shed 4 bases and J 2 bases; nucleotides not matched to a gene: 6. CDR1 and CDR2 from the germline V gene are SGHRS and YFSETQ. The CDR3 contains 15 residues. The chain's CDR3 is CASSLTGTAYNEQFF. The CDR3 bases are TGCGCCAGCAGCCTCACCGGGACAGCCTACAATGAGCAGTTCTTC.

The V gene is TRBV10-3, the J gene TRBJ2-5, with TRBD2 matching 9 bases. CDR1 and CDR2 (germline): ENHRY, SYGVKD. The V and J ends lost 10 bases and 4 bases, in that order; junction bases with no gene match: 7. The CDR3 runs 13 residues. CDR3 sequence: CANSRREGETQYF. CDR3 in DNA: TGTGCCAACAGCAGGCGGGAGGGAGAGACCCAGTACTTC.

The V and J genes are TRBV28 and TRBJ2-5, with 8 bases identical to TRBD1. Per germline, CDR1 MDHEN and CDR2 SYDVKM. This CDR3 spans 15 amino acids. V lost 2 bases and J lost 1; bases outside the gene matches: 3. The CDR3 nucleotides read TGTGCCAGCAGTTTACCGGGACAGGCCCAAGAGACCCAGTACTTC. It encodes CASSLPGQAQETQYF.

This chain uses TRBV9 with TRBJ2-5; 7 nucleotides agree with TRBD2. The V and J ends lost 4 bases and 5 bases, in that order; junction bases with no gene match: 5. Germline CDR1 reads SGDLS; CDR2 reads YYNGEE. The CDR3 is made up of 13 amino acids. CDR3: CASSPLALETQYF. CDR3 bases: TGTGCCAGCAGCCCACTAGCGCTCGAGACCCAGTACTTC.

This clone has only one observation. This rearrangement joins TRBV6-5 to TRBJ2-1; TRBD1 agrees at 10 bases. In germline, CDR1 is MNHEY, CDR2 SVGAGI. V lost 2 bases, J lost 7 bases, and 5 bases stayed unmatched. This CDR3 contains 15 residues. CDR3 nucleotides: TGTGCCAGCAGTTACGCCGGGACAGGGGAGAATGAGCAGTTCTTC. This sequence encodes CASSYAGTGENEQFF.

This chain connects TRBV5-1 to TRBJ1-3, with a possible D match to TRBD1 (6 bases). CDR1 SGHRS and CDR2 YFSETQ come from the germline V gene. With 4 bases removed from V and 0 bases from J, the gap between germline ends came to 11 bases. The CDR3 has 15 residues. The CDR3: CASSPGADSGNTIYF. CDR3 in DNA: TGCGCCAGCAGCCCAGGGGCCGACTCTGGAAACACCATATATTTT. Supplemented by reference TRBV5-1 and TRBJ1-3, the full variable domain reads KAGVTQTPRYLIKTRGQQVTLSCSPISGHRSVSWYQQTPGQGLQFLFEYFSETQRNKGNFPGRFSGRQFSNSRSEMNVSTLELGDSALYLCASSPGADSGNTIYFGEGSWLTVV.

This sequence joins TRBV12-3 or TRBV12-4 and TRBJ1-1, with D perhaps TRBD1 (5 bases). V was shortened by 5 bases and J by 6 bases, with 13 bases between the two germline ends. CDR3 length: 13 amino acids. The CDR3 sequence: CASSRGFVAEAFF. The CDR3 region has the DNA TGTGCCAGCAGTAGGGGTTTCGTCGCTGAAGCTTTCTTT.

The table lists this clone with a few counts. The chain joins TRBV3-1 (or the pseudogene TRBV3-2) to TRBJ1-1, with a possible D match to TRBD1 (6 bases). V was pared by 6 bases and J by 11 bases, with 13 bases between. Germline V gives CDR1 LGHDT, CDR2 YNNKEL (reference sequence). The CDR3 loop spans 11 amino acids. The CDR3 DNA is TGTGCCAGCAGGGGGGCCCTGGAGGCTTTCTTT. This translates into CASRGALEAFF.

The CDR3 is CASSLSSYEQYF. DNA of the CDR3: TGTGCCAGCAGCCTGAGCTCCTACGAGCAGTACTTC. V is TRBV3-1 (or the pseudogene TRBV3-2) and J is TRBJ2-7; D is undetermined. Looked up from germline, CDR1 is LGHDT and CDR2 is YNNKEL (reference sequence). The ends were cut back, 4 bases at V and 0 bases at J, with 4 bases in the middle. The length of the CDR3 is 12 residues.

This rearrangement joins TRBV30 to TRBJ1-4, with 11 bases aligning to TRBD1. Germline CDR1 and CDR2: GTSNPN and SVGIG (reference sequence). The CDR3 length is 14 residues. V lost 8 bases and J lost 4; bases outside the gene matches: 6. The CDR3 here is CAQDRGQGNEKLFF. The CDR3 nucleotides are TGTGCCCAGGACAGGGGGCAGGGTAATGAAAAACTGTTTTTT.

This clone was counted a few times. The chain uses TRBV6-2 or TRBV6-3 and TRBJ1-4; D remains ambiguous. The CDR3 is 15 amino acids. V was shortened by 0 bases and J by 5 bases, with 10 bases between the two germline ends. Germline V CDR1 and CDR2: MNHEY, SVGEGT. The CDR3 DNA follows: TGTGCCAGCAGTTACTCCGGGTCGGTAAATGAAAAACTGTTTTTT. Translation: CASSYSGSVNEKLFF.